Below are 2 T cell receptor beta chains sequenced from a single sample in a study of monozygotic twins with inflammatory bowel disease. Following a re-call of the 5' RACE reads, TCRdb has one entry per CDR3 protein and lacks DNA. The repertoire shows around 210,000 distinct CDR3 sequences; the top ten hold roughly 8%. The sample comprised blood. These TCRs come from a human donor with ulcerative colitis or Crohn's disease, or a healthy co-twin of an affected twin (not recorded which).

The rearrangement uses TRBV3-1 and TRBJ2-1; TCRdb gives TRBD2 as the D gene, but with no DNA this cannot be confirmed. CDR1 is LGHDT and CDR2 is YNNKEL in the germline V gene (reference sequence). The CDR3 runs to 17 residues. This CDR3 is CASSSPSGRALYNEQFF.

This chain connects TRBV4-1 to TRBJ2-1; with no DNA, the TCRdb D assignment of TRBD1 cannot be verified. Germline V lookup: CDR1 MGHRA, CDR2 YSYEKL. The CDR3 runs 17 residues. This chain's CDR3 is CASSQPQGGGRGNEQFF.